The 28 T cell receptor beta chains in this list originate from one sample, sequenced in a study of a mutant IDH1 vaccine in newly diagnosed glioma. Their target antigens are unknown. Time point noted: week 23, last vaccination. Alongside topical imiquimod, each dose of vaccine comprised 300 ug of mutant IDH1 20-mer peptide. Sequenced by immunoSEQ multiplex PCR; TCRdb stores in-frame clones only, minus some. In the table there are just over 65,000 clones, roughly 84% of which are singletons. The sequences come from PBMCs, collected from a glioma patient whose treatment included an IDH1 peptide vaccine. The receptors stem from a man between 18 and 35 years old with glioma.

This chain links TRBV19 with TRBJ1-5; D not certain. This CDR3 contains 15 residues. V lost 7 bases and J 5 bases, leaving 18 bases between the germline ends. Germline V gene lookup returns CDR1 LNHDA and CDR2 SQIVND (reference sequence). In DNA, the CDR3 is TGTGCCAGTACTCTCAGTATGAGGGCCCATCAGCCCCAGCATTTT. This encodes CASTLSMRAHQPQHF.

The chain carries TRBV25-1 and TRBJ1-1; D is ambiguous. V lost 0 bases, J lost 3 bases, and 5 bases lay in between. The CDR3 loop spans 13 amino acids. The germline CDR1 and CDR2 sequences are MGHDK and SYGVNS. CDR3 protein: CASSEYWDTEAFF. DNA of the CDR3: TGTGCCAGCAGTGAATACTGGGACACTGAAGCTTTCTTT.

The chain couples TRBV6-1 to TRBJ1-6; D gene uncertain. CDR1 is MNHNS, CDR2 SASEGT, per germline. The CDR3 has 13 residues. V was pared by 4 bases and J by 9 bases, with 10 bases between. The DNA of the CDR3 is TGTGCCAGCAGTGTTGCGTTTCGTTCACCCCTCCACTTT. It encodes CASSVAFRSPLHF.

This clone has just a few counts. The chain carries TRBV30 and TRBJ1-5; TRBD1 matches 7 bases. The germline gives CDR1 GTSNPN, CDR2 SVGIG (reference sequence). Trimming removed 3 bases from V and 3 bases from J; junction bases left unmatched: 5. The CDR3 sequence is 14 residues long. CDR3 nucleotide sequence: TGTGCCTGGAGACGACAGGGCCCCAATCAGCCCCAGCATTTT. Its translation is CAWRRQGPNQPQHF. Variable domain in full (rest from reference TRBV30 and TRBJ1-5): SQTIHQWPATLVQPVGSPLSLECTVEGTSNPNLYWYRQAAGRGLQLLFYSVGIGQISSEVPQNLSASRPQDRQFILSSKKLLLSDSGFYLCAWRRQGPNQPQHFGDGTRLSIL.

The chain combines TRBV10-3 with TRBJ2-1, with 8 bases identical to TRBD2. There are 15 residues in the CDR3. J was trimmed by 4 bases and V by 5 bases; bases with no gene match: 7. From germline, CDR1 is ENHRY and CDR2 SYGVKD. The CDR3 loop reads CAISPISGGYNEQFF. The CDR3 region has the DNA TGTGCCATCAGTCCTATAAGCGGGGGTTACAATGAGCAGTTCTTC.

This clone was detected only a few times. The CDR3 reads CASSLQFPGNSPLHF. The CDR3 DNA reads TGCGCCAGCAGCCTACAGTTCCCTGGGAATTCACCCCTCCACTTT. The V gene is TRBV4-3, the J gene TRBJ1-6, with no clear D. Trimming took off 4 bases at V and 7 bases at J, with 14 bases between the two ends. The length of the CDR3 is 15 residues. Germline V gene sequence: CDR1 LGHNA, CDR2 YSLEER.

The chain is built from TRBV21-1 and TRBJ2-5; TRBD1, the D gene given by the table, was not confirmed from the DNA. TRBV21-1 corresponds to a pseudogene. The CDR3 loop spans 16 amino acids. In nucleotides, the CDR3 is TGTGCCAGCAGCAAAGGCGGCAGGGGGTCCCAAGAGACCCAGTACTTC. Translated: CASSKGGRGSQETQYF.

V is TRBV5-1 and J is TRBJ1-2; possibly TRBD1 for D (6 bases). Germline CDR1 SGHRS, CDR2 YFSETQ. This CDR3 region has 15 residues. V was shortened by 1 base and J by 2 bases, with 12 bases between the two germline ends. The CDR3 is CASSLYAGENYGYTF. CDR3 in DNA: TGCGCCAGCAGCTTGTATGCAGGGGAGAACTATGGCTACACCTTC.

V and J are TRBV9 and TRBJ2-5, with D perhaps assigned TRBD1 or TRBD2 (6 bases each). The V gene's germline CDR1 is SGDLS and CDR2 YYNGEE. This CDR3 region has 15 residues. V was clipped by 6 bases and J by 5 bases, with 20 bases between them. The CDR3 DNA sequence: TGTGCCAGCACCCAGACTTGGGGGGCCGGGGAGACCCAGTACTTC. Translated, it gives CASTQTWGAGETQYF. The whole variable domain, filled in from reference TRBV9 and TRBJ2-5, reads DSGVTQTPKHLITATGQRVTLRCSPRSGDLSVYWYQQSLDQGLQFLIQYYNGEERAKGNILERFSAQQFPDLHSELNLSSLELGDSALYFCASTQTWGAGETQYFGPGTRLLVL.

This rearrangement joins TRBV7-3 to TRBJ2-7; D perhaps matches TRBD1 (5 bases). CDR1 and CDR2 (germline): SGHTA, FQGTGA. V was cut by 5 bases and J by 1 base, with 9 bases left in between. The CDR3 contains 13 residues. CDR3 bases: TGTGCCAGCAGCCTGACAGATTCCTACGAGCAGTACTTC. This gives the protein CASSLTDSYEQYF.

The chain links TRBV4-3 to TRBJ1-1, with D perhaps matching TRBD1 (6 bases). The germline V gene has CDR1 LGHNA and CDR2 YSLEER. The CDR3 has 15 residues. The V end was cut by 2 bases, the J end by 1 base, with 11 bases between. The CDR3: CASSQRDTQNTEAFF. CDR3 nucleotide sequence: TGCGCCAGCAGCCAACGGGACACACAGAACACTGAAGCTTTCTTT.

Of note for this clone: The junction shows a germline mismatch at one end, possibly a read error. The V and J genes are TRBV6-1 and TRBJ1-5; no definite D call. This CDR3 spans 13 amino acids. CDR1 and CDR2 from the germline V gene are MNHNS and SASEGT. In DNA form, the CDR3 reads TGTGCCAGCAGTCCCAATAGCATTCAGCCCCAGCATTTT. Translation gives CASSPNSIQPQHF.

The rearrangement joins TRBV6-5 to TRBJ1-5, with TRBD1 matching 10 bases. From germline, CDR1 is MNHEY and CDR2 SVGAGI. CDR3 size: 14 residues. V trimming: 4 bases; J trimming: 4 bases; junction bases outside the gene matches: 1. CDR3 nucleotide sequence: TGTGCCAGCAGTTCGGGACAGGGGAATCAGCCCCAGCATTTT. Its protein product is CASSSGQGNQPQHF.

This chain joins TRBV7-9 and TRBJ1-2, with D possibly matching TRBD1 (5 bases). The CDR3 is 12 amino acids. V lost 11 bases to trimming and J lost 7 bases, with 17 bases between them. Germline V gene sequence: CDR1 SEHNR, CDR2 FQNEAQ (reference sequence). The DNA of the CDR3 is TGTGCCGGCCTGGGGGGGGGAATTGGCTACACCTTC. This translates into CAGLGGGIGYTF.

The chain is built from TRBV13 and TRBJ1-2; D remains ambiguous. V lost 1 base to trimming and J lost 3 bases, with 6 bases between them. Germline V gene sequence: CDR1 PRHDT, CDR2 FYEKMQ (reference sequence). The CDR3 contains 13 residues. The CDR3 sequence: CASSLVTDYGYTF. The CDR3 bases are TGTGCCAGCAGCTTAGTAACAGACTATGGCTACACCTTC.

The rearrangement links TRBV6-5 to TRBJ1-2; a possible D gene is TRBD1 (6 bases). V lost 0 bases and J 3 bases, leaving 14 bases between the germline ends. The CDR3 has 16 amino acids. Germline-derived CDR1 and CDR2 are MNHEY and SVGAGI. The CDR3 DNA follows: TGTGCCAGCAGTTACTCAGGGGGGGTTTCTGACTATGGCTACACCTTC. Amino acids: CASSYSGGVSDYGYTF.

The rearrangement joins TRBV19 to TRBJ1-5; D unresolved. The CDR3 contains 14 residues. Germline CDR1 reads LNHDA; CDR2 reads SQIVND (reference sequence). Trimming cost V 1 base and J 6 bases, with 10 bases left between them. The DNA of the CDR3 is TGTGCCAGTAGTATAGGAGTGCTTGGTCAGCCCCAGCATTTT. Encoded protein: CASSIGVLGQPQHF.

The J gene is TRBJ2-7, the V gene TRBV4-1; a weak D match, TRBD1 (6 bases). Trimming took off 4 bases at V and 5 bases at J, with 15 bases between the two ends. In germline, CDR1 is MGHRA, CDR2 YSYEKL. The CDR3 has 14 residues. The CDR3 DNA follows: TGCGCCAGCAGCCGCCTAGGGCAGGGGAACGAGCAGTACTTC. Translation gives CASSRLGQGNEQYF.

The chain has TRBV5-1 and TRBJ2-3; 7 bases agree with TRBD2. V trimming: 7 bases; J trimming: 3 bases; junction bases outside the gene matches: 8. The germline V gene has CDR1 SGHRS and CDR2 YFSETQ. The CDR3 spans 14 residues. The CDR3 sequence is CASGGVSRTDTQYF. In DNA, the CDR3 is TGCGCCAGCGGGGGGGTGAGTAGGACAGATACGCAGTATTTT.

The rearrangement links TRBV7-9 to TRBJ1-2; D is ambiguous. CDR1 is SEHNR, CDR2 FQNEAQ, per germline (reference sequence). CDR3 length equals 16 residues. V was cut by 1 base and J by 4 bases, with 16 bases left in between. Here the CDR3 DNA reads TGTGCCAGCAGCTTAGTGATCCGGGGAGGCGCCTATGGCTACACCTTC. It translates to CASSLVIRGGAYGYTF.

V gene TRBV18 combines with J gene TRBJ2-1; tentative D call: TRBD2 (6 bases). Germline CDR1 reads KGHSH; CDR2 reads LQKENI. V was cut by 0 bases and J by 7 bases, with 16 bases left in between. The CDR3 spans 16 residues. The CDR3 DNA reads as TGTGCCAGCTCACCACCGGGGGTTGGCGGGACGAATGAGCAGTTCTTC. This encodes CASSPPGVGGTNEQFF.

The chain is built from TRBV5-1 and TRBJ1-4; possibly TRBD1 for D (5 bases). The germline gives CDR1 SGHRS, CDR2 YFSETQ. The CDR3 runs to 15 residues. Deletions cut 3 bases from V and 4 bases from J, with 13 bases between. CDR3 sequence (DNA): TGCGCCAGCAGCTCTCCGGGACTTAGTAATGAAAAACTGTTTTTT. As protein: CASSSPGLSNEKLFF. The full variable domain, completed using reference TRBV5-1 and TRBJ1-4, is KAGVTQTPRYLIKTRGQQVTLSCSPISGHRSVSWYQQTPGQGLQFLFEYFSETQRNKGNFPGRFSGRQFSNSRSEMNVSTLELGDSALYLCASSSPGLSNEKLFFGSGTQLSVL.

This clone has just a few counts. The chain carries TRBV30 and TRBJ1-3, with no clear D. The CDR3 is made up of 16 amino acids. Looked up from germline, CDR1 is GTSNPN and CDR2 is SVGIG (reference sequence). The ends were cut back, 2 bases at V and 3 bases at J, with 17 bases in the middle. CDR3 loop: CAWSKAERRDGNTIYF. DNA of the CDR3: TGTGCCTGGAGTAAGGCGGAGCGAAGAGATGGAAACACCATATATTTT.

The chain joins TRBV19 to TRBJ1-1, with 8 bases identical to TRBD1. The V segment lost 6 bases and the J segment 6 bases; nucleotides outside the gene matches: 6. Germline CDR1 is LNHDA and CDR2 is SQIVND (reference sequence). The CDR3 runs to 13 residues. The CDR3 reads CASSRTGRPEAFF. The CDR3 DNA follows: TGTGCCAGTAGCAGGACAGGGAGGCCTGAAGCTTTCTTT. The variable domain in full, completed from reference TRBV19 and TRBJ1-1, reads DGGITQSPKYLFRKEGQNVTLSCEQNLNHDAMYWYRQDPGQGLRLIYYSQIVNDFQKGDIAEGYSVSREKKESFPLTVTSAQKNPTAFYLCASSRTGRPEAFFGQGTRLTVV.

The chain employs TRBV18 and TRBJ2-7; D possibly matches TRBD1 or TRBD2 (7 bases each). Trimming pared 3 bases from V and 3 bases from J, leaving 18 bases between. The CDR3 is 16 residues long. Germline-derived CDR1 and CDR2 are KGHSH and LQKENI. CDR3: CASSPQGGAIGYEQYF. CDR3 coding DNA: TGTGCCAGCTCACCCCAGGGGGGGGCGATTGGCTACGAGCAGTACTTC.

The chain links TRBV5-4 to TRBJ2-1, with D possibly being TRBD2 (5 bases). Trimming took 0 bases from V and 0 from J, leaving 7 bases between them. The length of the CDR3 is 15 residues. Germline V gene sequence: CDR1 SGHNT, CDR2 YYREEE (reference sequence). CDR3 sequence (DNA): TGTGCCAGCAGCTTGGAAAGCGGCTCCTACAATGAGCAGTTCTTC. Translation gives CASSLESGSYNEQFF.

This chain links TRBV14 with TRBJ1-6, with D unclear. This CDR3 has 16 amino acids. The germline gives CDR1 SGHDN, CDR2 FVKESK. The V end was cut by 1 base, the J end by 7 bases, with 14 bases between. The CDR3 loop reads CASSQGPRSINSPLHF. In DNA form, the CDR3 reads TGTGCCAGCAGCCAAGGGCCTAGAAGTATCAATTCACCCCTCCACTTT.

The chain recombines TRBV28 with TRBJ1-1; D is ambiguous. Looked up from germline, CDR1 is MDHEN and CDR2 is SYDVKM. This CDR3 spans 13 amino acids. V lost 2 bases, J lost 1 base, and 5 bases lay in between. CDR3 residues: CASSLMGNTEAFF. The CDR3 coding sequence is TGTGCCAGCAGTTTAATGGGGAACACTGAAGCTTTCTTT.